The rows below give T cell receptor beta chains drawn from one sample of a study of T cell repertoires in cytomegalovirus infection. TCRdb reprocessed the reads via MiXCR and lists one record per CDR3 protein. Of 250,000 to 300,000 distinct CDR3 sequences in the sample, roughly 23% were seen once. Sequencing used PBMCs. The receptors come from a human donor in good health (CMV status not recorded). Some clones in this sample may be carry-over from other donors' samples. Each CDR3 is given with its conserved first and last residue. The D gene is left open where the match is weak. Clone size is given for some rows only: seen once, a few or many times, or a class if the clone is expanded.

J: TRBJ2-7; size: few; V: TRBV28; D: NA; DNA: TGTGCCAGCAGTTTACGGGCCGGACACTACGAGCAGTACTTC; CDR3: CASSLRAGHYEQYF
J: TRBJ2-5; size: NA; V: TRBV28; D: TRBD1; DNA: TGTGCCAGCAGACTGTTCAGGGGGAGAGAGACCCAGTACTTC; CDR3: CASRLFRGRETQYF
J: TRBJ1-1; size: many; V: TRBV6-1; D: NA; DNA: TGTGCCAGCAGAAGAAGGGGACAGAACACTGAAGCTTTCTTT; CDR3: CASRRRGQNTEAFF
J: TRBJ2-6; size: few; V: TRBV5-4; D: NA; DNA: TGTGCCAGCAGCTTGATTTCGGCCTCTGGGGCCAACGTCCTGACTTTC; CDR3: CASSLISASGANVLTF
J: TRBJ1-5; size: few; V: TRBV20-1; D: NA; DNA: TGCAGTGCTAGAGGACAAACAACGGACAATCAGCCCCAGCATTTT; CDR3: CSARGQTTDNQPQHF
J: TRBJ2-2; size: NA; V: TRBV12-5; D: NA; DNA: TGTGCTAGTGGTTTGGGGACCTACACCGGGGAGCTGTTTTTT; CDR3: CASGLGTYTGELFF
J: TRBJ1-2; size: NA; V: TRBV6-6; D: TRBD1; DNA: TGTGCCAGCAGCGGAACAGGGGATTGGTATGGCTACACCTTC; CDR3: CASSGTGDWYGYTF
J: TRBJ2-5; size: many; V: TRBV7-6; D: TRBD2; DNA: TGTGCCAGCAGCCTAAACGGGCTAGCGGGGGACATGTACTTC; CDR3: CASSLNGLAGDMYF
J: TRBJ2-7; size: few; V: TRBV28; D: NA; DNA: TGTGCCAGCAGTAAAAACTACGAGCAGTACTTC; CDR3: CASSKNYEQYF
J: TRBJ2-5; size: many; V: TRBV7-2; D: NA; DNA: TGTGCCAGCAGCCTAACAAGTTTCCAAGAGACCCAGTACTTC; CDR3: CASSLTSFQETQYF
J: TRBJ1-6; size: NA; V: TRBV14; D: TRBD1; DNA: TGTGCCAGCAGCCCCCGACAGGGTTGGAATTCACCCCTCCACTTT; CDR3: CASSPRQGWNSPLHF
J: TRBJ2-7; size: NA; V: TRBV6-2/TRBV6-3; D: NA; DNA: TGTGCCAGCACCGCCGGGACCCAACTGTACGAGCAGTACTTC; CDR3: CASTAGTQLYEQYF
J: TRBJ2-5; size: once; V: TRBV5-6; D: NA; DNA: TGTGCCAGCAGCTTCACTTCGGGCCCGCGGACCCAGTACTTC; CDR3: CASSFTSGPRTQYF
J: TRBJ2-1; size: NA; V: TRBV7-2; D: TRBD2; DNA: TGTGCCAGCAGCCAGCAAGCGGGAGGGTACAATGAGCAGTTCTTC; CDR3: CASSQQAGGYNEQFF
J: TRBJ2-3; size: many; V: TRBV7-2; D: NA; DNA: TGTGCCAGCAGCTCTAGCGCCCTCACAGATACGCAGTATTTT; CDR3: CASSSSALTDTQYF
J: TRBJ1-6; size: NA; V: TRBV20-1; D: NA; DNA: TGCAGTGCTAGACGGGACTCCTTTAATTCACCCCTCCACTTT; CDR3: CSARRDSFNSPLHF
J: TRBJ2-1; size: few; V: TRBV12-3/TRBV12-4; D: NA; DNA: TGTGCCAGCAGTTCTGGCGCGAGCTCCTACAATGAGCAGTTCTTC; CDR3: CASSSGASSYNEQFF
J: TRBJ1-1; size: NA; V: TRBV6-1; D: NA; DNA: TGTGCCAGCAGTGAAGCTCACCTTTCGAACACTGAAGTTTTCTTT; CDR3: CASSEAHLSNTEVFF
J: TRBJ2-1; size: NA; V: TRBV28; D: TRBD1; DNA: TGTGCCAGCAGCCCGACAGGGGCAAGAGGGAATGAGCAGTTCTTC; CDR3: CASSPTGARGNEQFF
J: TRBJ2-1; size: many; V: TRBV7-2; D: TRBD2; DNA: TGTGCCAGCAGCTTAGTGAGCGGGAGCATGGGCAATGAGCAGTTCTTC; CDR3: CASSLVSGSMGNEQFF
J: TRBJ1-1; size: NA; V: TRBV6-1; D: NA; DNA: TGTGCCAGCAAATACGGCCTCATGAACACTGAAGCTTTCTTT; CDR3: CASKYGLMNTEAFF
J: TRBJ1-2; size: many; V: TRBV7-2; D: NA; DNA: TGTGCCAGCAGCCCGAGGGGTTATGGCTACACCTTC; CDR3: CASSPRGYGYTF
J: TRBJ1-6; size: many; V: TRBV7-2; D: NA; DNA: TGTGCCAGCACCCGACAGATCCTTTTGGGGAATTCACCCCTCCACTTT; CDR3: CASTRQILLGNSPLHF
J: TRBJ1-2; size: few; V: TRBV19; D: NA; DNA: TGTGCCAGTAGTATCGCCCCGGACACCCGGGGCTACACCTTC; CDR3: CASSIAPDTRGYTF
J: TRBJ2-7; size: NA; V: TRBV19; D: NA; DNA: TGTGCCAGTAGTATAGATGCAGGGGCTGGGGAGCAGTACTTC; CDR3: CASSIDAGAGEQYF
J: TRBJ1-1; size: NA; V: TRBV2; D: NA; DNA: TGTGCCAGCAGTGAATCCGAGAACACTGAAGCTTTCTTT; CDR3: CASSESENTEAFF
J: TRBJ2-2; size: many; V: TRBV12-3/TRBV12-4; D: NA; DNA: TGTGCCAGCAGTCCCCCCGTCGGGGAGCTGTTTTTT; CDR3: CASSPPVGELFF
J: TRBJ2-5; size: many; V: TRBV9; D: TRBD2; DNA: TGTGCCAGCAGCGTAGGTAGCGGGAGAGGGGAGACCCAGTACTTC; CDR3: CASSVGSGRGETQYF
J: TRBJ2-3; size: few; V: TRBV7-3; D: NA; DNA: TGTGCCAGCAGCCTGGACAGTGCCTCAAGGATCGATACGCAGTATTTT; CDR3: CASSLDSASRIDTQYF
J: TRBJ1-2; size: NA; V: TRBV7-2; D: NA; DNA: TGTGCCAGCAGCTTAGACCGGAGGCACTATGGCTACACCTTC; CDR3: CASSLDRRHYGYTF
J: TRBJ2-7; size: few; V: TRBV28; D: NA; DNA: TGTGCCAGCAGGGGGGGCTACGAGCAGTACTTC; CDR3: CASRGGYEQYF
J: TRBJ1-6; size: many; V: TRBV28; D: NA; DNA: TGTGCCAGCAGTTTATACATCGGGACATATAATTCACCCCTCCACTTT; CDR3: CASSLYIGTYNSPLHF
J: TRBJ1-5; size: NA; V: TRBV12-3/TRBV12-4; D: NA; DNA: TGTGCCAGCAGTTTAGCCGGGCTTCAGCCCCAGCATTTT; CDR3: CASSLAGLQPQHF
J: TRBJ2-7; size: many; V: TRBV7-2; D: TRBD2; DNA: TGTGCCAGCAGCTTAAGTAGCGGGAGCTTCTACGAGCAGTACTTC; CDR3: CASSLSSGSFYEQYF
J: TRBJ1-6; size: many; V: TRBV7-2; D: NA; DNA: TGTGCCAGCAGCCCGGACATACAAGCCAATTCACCCCTCCACTTT; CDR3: CASSPDIQANSPLHF
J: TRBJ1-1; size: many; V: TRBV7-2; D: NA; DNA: TGTGCCAGCAGCCAGACAAGAGTGGCTGAAGCTTTCTTT; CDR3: CASSQTRVAEAFF
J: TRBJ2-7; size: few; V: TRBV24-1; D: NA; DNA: TGTGCCACCAGTGACTTCGCCGGGACAGAGCAGTACTTC; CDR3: CATSDFAGTEQYF
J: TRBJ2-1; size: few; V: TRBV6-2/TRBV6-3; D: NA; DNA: TGTGCCAGCAGCCCCCAGGGTGTTGAGCAGTTCTTC; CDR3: CASSPQGVEQFF
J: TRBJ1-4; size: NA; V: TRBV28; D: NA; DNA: TGTGCCAGCAGGGCTGGGTATGAAAAACTGTTTTTT; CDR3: CASRAGYEKLFF
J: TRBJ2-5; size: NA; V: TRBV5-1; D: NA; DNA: TGCGCCAGCAGCTTCTCCCTCCAAGAGACCCAGTACTTC; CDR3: CASSFSLQETQYF
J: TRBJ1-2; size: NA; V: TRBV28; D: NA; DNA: TGTGCCAGCAGTTTCCGGGGCGGCTATGGCTACACCTTC; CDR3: CASSFRGGYGYTF
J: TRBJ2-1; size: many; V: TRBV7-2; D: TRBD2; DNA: TGTGCCAGCAGCTCGTTAGCGGGAGGCCCTCTTGTCTTC; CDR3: CASSSLAGGPLVF
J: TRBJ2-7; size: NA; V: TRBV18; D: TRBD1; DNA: TGTGCCAGCTCCCGGGGAGGACAGGGAAAAGCCTACGAGCAGTACTTC; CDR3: CASSRGGQGKAYEQYF